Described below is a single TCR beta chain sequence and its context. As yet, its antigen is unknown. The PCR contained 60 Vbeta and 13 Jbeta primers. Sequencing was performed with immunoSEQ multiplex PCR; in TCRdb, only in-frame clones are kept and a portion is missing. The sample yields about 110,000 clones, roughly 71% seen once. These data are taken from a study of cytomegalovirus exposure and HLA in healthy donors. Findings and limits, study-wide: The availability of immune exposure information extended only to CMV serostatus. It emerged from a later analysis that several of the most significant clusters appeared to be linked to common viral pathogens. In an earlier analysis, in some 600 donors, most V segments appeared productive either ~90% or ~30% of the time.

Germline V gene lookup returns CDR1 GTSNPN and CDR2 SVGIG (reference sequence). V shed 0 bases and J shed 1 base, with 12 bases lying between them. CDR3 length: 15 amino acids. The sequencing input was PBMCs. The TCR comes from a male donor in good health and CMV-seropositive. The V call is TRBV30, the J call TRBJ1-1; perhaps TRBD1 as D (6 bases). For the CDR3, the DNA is TGTGCCTGGAGTGTAGCCGGGACAACGAACACTGAAGCTTTCTTT. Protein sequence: CAWSVAGTTNTEAFF.